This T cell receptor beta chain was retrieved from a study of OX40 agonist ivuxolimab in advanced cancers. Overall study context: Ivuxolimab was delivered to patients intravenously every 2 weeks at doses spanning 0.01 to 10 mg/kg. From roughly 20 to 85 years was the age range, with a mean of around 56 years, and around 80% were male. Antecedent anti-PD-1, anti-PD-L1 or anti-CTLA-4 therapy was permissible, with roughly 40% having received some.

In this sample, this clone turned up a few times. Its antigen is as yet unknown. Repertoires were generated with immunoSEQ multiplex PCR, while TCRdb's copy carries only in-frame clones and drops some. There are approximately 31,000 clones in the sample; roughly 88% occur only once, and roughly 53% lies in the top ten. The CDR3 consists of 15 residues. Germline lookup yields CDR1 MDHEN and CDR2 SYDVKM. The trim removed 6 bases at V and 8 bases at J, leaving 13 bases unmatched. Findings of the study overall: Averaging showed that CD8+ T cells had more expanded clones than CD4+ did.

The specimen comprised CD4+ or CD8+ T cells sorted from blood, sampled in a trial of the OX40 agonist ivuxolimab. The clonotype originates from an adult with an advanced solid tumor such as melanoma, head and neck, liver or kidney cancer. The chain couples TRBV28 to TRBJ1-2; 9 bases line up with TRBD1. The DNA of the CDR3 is TGTGCCAGCAGGTCTGAGGGACAGGGAACGAGAGGCTACACCTTC. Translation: CASRSEGQGTRGYTF.